These T cell receptor beta chains were read from a single sample in a study of a mutant IDH1 vaccine in newly diagnosed glioma. The antigens for these receptors are not known. Only in-frame clones appear in the TCRdb table, and some are missing; sequencing was by immunoSEQ multiplex PCR. The sample records 25,000 to 35,000 clones, roughly 80% being singletons. Sequencing used PBMCs, obtained from a glioma patient whose treatment included an IDH1 peptide vaccine. These receptors all stem from a young man with glioma. Both conserved end residues are part of each CDR3. The order of the fields is V gene, clone size, J gene, D gene, CDR3 protein, CDR3 DNA. The D gene is left open where the match is weak. Not all rows give a size; the values are once, few, many and, for expanded clones, a class.

V: TRBV9; size: NA; J: TRBJ2-5; D: TRBD2; CDR3: CASSEGLAGGQETQYF; DNA: TGTGCCAGCAGCGAGGGACTAGCGGGGGGGCAGGAGACCCAGTACTTC
V: TRBV6-1; size: NA; J: TRBJ2-1; D: NA; CDR3: CATLRKEPRNEQFF; DNA: TGTGCCACCCTGAGGAAGGAGCCTCGGAATGAGCAGTTCTTC
V: TRBV29-1; size: once; J: TRBJ2-3; D: NA; CDR3: CSAPLDLTDTQYF; DNA: TGCAGCGCCCCCCTGGACCTCACAGATACGCAGTATTTT
V: TRBV20-1; size: NA; J: TRBJ2-3; D: NA; CDR3: CSGHRTDTQYF; DNA: TGCAGTGGACACCGCACAGATACGCAGTATTTT
V: TRBV19; size: NA; J: TRBJ1-2; D: NA; CDR3: CASSPRAYGYTF; DNA: TGTGCCAGTAGTCCCAGGGCCTATGGCTACACCTTC
V: TRBV7-9; size: NA; J: TRBJ1-5; D: NA; CDR3: CASSLVDNQPQHF; DNA: TGTGCCAGCAGCTTAGTAGATAATCAGCCCCAGCATTTT
V: TRBV27; size: once; J: TRBJ2-5; D: TRBD1; CDR3: CASSSQTPGQGRETQYF; DNA: TGTGCCAGCAGTTCCCAAACCCCGGGACAGGGGAGAGAGACCCAGTACTTC
V: TRBV4-1; size: NA; J: TRBJ2-3; D: TRBD2; CDR3: CASSDTPSGTTQYF; DNA: TGCGCCAGCAGCGATACCCCTAGCGGAACTACGCAGTATTTT
V: TRBV4-2; size: NA; J: TRBJ2-3; D: TRBD2; CDR3: CASSTVLAGGPGEADTQYF; DNA: TGTGCCAGCAGCACGGTACTAGCGGGAGGGCCAGGCGAAGCAGATACGCAGTATTTT
V: TRBV9; size: NA; J: TRBJ2-3; D: NA; CDR3: CASGEGSRGDTDTQYF; DNA: TGTGCCAGCGGCGAGGGAAGTAGGGGAGACACAGATACGCAGTATTTT
V: TRBV18; size: once; J: TRBJ1-3; D: NA; CDR3: CASSSELLEYSGNTIYF; DNA: TGTGCCAGCTCCTCAGAACTACTCGAGTACTCTGGAAACACCATATATTTT
V: TRBV5-6; size: NA; J: TRBJ2-5; D: NA; CDR3: CASSLGGPETQYF; DNA: TGTGCCAGCAGCTTGGGGGGGCCAGAGACCCAGTACTTC
V: TRBV18; size: NA; J: TRBJ2-7; D: TRBD1; CDR3: CASSLQGYEQYF; DNA: TGTGCCAGCTCACTACAGGGGTACGAGCAGTACTTC
V: TRBV19; size: NA; J: TRBJ2-7; D: NA; CDR3: CASSIAGEGVIPYEQYF; DNA: TGTGCCAGTAGTATAGCGGGCGAGGGGGTAATTCCCTACGAGCAGTACTTC
V: TRBV30; size: NA; J: TRBJ2-3; D: NA; CDR3: CAWRISSTDTQYF; DNA: TGTGCCTGGCGGATTTCTAGCACAGATACGCAGTATTTT
V: TRBV7-8; size: NA; J: TRBJ1-1; D: NA; CDR3: CASSLSRVNTEAFF; DNA: TGTGCCAGCAGCTTATCTAGGGTGAACACTGAAGCTTTCTTT
V: TRBV19; size: NA; J: TRBJ1-3; D: NA; CDR3: CASRFGGSGNTIYF; DNA: TGTGCCAGTAGGTTTGGGGGCTCTGGAAACACCATATATTTT
V: TRBV19; size: NA; J: TRBJ1-6; D: TRBD1; CDR3: CASSEQGIQNSPLHF; DNA: TGTGCCAGTAGTGAACAGGGGATACAGAATTCACCCCTCCACTTT
V: TRBV14; size: NA; J: TRBJ2-3; D: NA; CDR3: CASSPGQADTQYF; DNA: TGTGCCAGCAGCCCGGGGCAGGCAGATACGCAGTATTTT
V: TRBV4-1; size: NA; J: TRBJ2-2; D: TRBD1; CDR3: CASSTRQGGTGELFF; DNA: TGCGCCAGCAGCACCCGACAGGGGGGCACCGGGGAGCTGTTTTTT
V: TRBV7-8; size: NA; J: TRBJ1-5; D: NA; CDR3: CASSLPTGKVGNQPQHF; DNA: TGTGCCAGCAGCTTACCGACCGGGAAGGTCGGCAATCAGCCCCAGCATTTT
V: TRBV2; size: NA; J: TRBJ2-5; D: NA; CDR3: CASGIIAETQYF; DNA: TGTGCCAGCGGGATTATAGCAGAGACCCAGTACTTC
V: TRBV4-3; size: NA; J: TRBJ1-2; D: NA; CDR3: CASSQGVGQANYGYTF; DNA: TGCGCCAGCAGCCAGGGGGTAGGCCAAGCTAACTATGGCTACACCTTC
V: TRBV28; size: NA; J: TRBJ1-5; D: NA; CDR3: CASSNSSDRLGNQPQHF; DNA: TGTGCCAGCAGTAATAGTTCGGACAGACTGGGCAATCAGCCCCAGCATTTT
V: TRBV5-1; size: NA; J: TRBJ1-1; D: TRBD1; CDR3: CASSRRDRGVEAFF; DNA: TGCGCCAGCAGTCGCCGGGACAGGGGGGTTGAAGCTTTCTTT
V: TRBV29-1; size: NA; J: TRBJ2-3; D: TRBD2; CDR3: CSVGGTSGESDTQYF; DNA: TGCAGCGTTGGTGGGACTAGCGGAGAGTCAGATACGCAGTATTTT
V: TRBV7-9; size: NA; J: TRBJ1-6; D: TRBD1; CDR3: CASSSRDSYSPLHF; DNA: TGTGCCAGCAGTTCCCGGGACAGTTATTCACCCCTCCACTTT
V: TRBV2; size: NA; J: TRBJ1-1; D: NA; CDR3: CASSEAGGLGGTEAFF; DNA: TGTGCCAGCAGTGAAGCTGGGGGGTTAGGAGGGACTGAAGCTTTCTTT
V: TRBV19; size: NA; J: TRBJ2-7; D: TRBD1; CDR3: CASSSGQGPSYEQYF; DNA: TGTGCCAGTAGTTCGGGACAGGGCCCATCCTACGAGCAGTACTTC
V: TRBV29-1; size: NA; J: TRBJ2-7; D: TRBD1; CDR3: CSVDRGSEQYF; DNA: TGCAGCGTGGACAGGGGAAGCGAGCAGTACTTC
V: TRBV4-1; size: NA; J: TRBJ2-5; D: TRBD1; CDR3: CASSHLGQGVEETQYF; DNA: TGCGCCAGCAGCCACCTCGGACAGGGGGTAGAAGAGACCCAGTACTTC
V: TRBV28; size: NA; J: TRBJ1-5; D: TRBD1; CDR3: CASRHETGGNQPQHF; DNA: TGTGCCAGCAGACACGAGACAGGGGGCAATCAGCCCCAGCATTTT
V: TRBV19; size: NA; J: TRBJ2-1; D: NA; CDR3: CASSISGAYNEQFF; DNA: TGTGCCAGTAGTATTTCGGGTGCCTACAATGAGCAGTTCTTC
V: TRBV19; size: NA; J: TRBJ1-5; D: TRBD1; CDR3: CASSIRDRGQPQHF; DNA: TGTGCCAGTAGTATCCGGGACAGGGGACAGCCCCAGCATTTT
V: TRBV27; size: NA; J: TRBJ1-1; D: TRBD1; CDR3: CASSFWDRGDTEAFF; DNA: TGTGCCAGCAGCTTTTGGGACAGGGGAGATACTGAAGCTTTCTTT
V: TRBV6-5; size: NA; J: TRBJ1-1; D: NA; CDR3: CASSWGTEAFF; DNA: TGTGCCAGCAGTTGGGGGACTGAAGCTTTCTTT
V: TRBV5-1; size: NA; J: TRBJ2-5; D: NA; CDR3: CASSLAVYERRETQYF; DNA: TGCGCCAGCAGCTTGGCCGTCTATGAGAGGCGGGAGACCCAGTACTTC
V: TRBV9; size: once; J: TRBJ1-2; D: NA; CDR3: CASSLDPRRGYTF; DNA: TGTGCCAGCAGCCTGGATCCACGGAGGGGCTACACCTTC
V: TRBV4-1; size: NA; J: TRBJ2-3; D: NA; CDR3: CASSQDFSFGGISGTDTQYF; DNA: TGCGCCAGCAGCCAAGATTTTAGTTTTGGGGGTATCTCTGGGACAGATACGCAGTATTTT
V: TRBV2; size: NA; J: TRBJ2-1; D: TRBD2; CDR3: CASSGGGTSGSWNEQFF; DNA: TGTGCCAGCAGTGGAGGTGGGACTAGCGGGAGTTGGAATGAGCAGTTCTTC
V: TRBV2; size: NA; J: TRBJ2-2; D: NA; CDR3: CASSENRINTGELFF; DNA: TGTGCCAGCAGTGAAAACCGAATTAACACCGGGGAGCTGTTTTTT
V: TRBV5-1; size: NA; J: TRBJ1-5; D: NA; CDR3: CASSLDGQSTNQPQHF; DNA: TGCGCCAGCAGCTTGGATGGACAGTCTACCAATCAGCCCCAGCATTTT
V: TRBV28; size: NA; J: TRBJ1-1; D: NA; CDR3: CAAASMNTEAFF; DNA: TGTGCCGCGGCGTCTATGAACACTGAAGCTTTCTTT
V: TRBV27; size: NA; J: TRBJ2-7; D: TRBD2; CDR3: CASSWDPGTSGSYEQYF; DNA: TGTGCCAGCAGTTGGGACCCCGGGACTAGCGGTTCCTACGAGCAGTACTTC
V: TRBV7-2; size: NA; J: TRBJ2-7; D: TRBD1; CDR3: CASSLGPVGQNYEQYF; DNA: TGTGCCAGCAGTCTTGGCCCTGTGGGACAGAACTACGAGCAGTACTTC
V: TRBV5-1; size: NA; J: TRBJ1-3; D: TRBD1; CDR3: CASRPTGDSGNTIYF; DNA: TGCGCCAGCAGGCCGACAGGGGACTCTGGAAACACCATATATTTT
V: TRBV7-9; size: few; J: TRBJ2-1; D: TRBD2; CDR3: CASSRSGTSGSVEQFF; DNA: TGTGCCAGCAGCCGATCCGGGACTAGCGGGAGTGTTGAGCAGTTCTTC
V: TRBV27; size: NA; J: TRBJ2-7; D: TRBD1; CDR3: CASNPQGSYEQYF; DNA: TGTGCCAGCAACCCACAGGGGAGCTACGAGCAGTACTTC
V: TRBV19; size: few; J: TRBJ1-4; D: NA; CDR3: CASRQAFATNEKLFF; DNA: TGTGCCAGTAGGCAGGCGTTCGCAACTAATGAAAAACTGTTTTTT
V: TRBV5-4; size: NA; J: TRBJ2-2; D: TRBD1; CDR3: CASSNRQGGSTGELFF; DNA: TGTGCCAGCAGCAACAGACAGGGGGGGAGCACCGGGGAGCTGTTTTTT
V: TRBV6-6; size: once; J: TRBJ2-7; D: TRBD1; CDR3: CASRWDRGPYEQYF; DNA: TGTGCCAGCAGGTGGGACAGGGGCCCCTACGAGCAGTACTTC
V: TRBV9; size: NA; J: TRBJ2-3; D: TRBD2; CDR3: CASSVEIAGGAETQYF; DNA: TGTGCCAGCAGCGTAGAGATAGCGGGGGGAGCCGAGACGCAGTATTTT